The T cell receptor beta chain described here comes from a study of tumor and adjacent non-tumor tissue in lung cancer. Study in general: Histology: under 15 adenocarcinoma, 2 squamous cell carcinoma, 1 small cell lung cancer. Each sample yielded 4 million to 4.5 million productive TCRbeta reads on average.

The study, taken as a whole, reports: Higher tumor TCR diversity was associated with shorter survival. Compared with tumor, normal lung showed significantly lower TCR diversity.

RNA was extracted from bulk tissue without any cell sorting. Germline loops: CDR1 MGHRA, CDR2 YSYEKL. This CDR3 is 19 amino acids long. V lost 4 bases, J lost 0 bases, and 22 bases lay in between. On this clonotype: Antigen specificity is unknown.

The library came from three nested PCR rounds adapted from ARM-PCR protocols. Each CDR3 protein gets one entry after TCRdb re-called the multiplex PCR reads with MiXCR. Of around 200,000 distinct CDR3 sequences in the sample, 71% were seen once. The source is a man aged 55 to 70 with non-small cell lung cancer. The sample taken for sequencing was lung tumor tissue. This chain joins TRBV4-1 and TRBJ1-3, with D possibly matching TRBD1 (6 bases). This CDR3 reads CASSRISAGTSSSGNTIYF. The CDR3 DNA is TGCGCCAGCAGCCGGATCTCCGCCGGGACATCCTCCTCTGGAAACACCATATATTTT.